Reported below is one TCR beta chain. The antigen is undetermined. This sample is part of a study of cytomegalovirus exposure and HLA in healthy donors. Study at large: The roughly 130 validation repertoires used the same platform as the roughly 700 first-cohort repertoires (as reported by a later analysis).

The germline V gene has CDR1 MDHEN and CDR2 SYDVKM. The germline V and J ends were trimmed by 7 bases and 4 bases, with 15 bases remaining between them. This CDR3 has 14 residues. Findings and limits, study-wide: The study labeled 150 to 200 TCR beta chains cytomegalovirus-associated. CMV antigen specificity was confirmed in vitro for three CMV-associated chains.

From the roughly 110-subject validation cohort, which was separate from the roughly 700-subject first cohort, the donors were drawn. Method: immunoSEQ multiplex PCR; TCRdb's copy keeps in-frame clones and lacks some. The repertoire consists of under 250,000 clones, with around 87% occurring once and the leading ten covering around 2.6%. This TCR was sampled from a man aged 18 to 29 in good health and CMV-seronegative. The chain joins TRBV28 to TRBJ2-3; D unresolved. Sequenced: PBMCs. DNA for the CDR3: TGTGCCAGCATCCCGGGTTTAACGGCAGATACGCAGTATTTT. Translating gives CASIPGLTADTQYF.